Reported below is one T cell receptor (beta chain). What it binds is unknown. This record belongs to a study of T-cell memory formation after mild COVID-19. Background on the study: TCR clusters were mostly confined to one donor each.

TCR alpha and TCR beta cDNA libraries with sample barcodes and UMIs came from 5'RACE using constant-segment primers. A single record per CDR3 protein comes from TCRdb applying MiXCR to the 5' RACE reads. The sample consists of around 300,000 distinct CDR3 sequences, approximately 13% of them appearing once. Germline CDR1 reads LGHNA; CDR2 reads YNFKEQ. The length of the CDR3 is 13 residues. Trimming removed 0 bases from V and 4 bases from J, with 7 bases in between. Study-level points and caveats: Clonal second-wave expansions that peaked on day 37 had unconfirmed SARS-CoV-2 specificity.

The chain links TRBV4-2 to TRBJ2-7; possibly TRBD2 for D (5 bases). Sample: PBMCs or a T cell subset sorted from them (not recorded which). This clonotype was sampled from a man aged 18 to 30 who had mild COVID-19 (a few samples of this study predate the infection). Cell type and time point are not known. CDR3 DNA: TGTGCCAGCAGCCAAGAAGCGGAGTACGAGCAGTACTTC. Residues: CASSQEAEYEQYF.